Reported below is one TCR beta chain. The CDR3 consists of 15 residues. The V segment lost 3 bases and the J segment 4 bases; nucleotides outside the gene matches: 5. CDR1 SGHRS and CDR2 YFSETQ come from the germline V gene. Original processing methods: Reference gene primers were amplified, and this amplification served to estimate nucleated cell counts. The protocol was immunoSEQ multiplex PCR, while the TCRdb copy is restricted to in-frame clones and leaves out a portion. The V and J calls and clone size are taken from that table; D and trimming were inferred from the DNA. The data show tens of thousands of clones, more than 75% seen once. This entry belongs to a study of blood T cell repertoires in COVID-19. Background on the study: The study drew acute and convalescent COVID-19 samples from the United States, Italy and Spain. From T cells, B-cell-depleted T cells, or PBMCs came the material, which was cDNA or gDNA.

The receptor was derived from a man aged 50 to 60 with active COVID-19. The J gene is TRBJ2-3, the V gene TRBV5-1, with TRBD2 matching over 10 bases. Specimen: peripheral blood. The CDR3 coding sequence is TGCGCCAGCAGCTACCTAGCGGGGGATGCAGATACGCAGTATTTT. Amino acids: CASSYLAGDADTQYF.